A single sample gave rise to the 11 T cell receptor beta chains below, sequenced in a study of blood T cell repertoires in COVID-19 (dated by TCRdb to the early 2020s). Library method: the immunoSEQ multiplex PCR assay. TCRdb obtained this table from immuneACCESS and retained in-frame rearrangements with V and J assigned. These tables miss some clones; where compared with another copy, unresolved V genes account for less than half of the shortfall, and the remainder is unexplained. The sample data list around 83,000 clones, and around 88% of these were observed just once. About 15% of the sample is taken by the ten largest. The sample comprised peripheral blood. All receptors derive from a man between 65 and 79 years old with active or convalescent COVID-19.

The chain links TRBV7-3 to TRBJ1-2; 7 bases are shared with TRBD1. Per germline, CDR1 SGHTA and CDR2 FQGTGA. CDR3 length: 13 residues. With 5 bases clipped from V and 5 bases from J, the junction kept 5 bases outside the gene matches. CDR3 region: CASSGTGEYGYTF. The DNA of the CDR3 is TGTGCCAGCAGCGGTACAGGGGAATATGGCTACACCTTC. The entire variable domain, with the rest obtained from reference TRBV7-3 and TRBJ1-2, is as follows: GAGVSQTPSNKVTEKGKYVELRCDPISGHTALYWYRQSLGQGPEFLIYFQGTGAADDSGLPNDRFFAVRPEGSVSTLKIQRTERGDSAVYLCASSGTGEYGYTFGSGTRLTVV.

The V gene is TRBV3-1 (or the pseudogene TRBV3-2), the J gene TRBJ2-3; 7 nucleotides agree with TRBD2. CDR1 is LGHDT and CDR2 is YNNKEL in the germline V gene (reference sequence). The V and J ends lost 1 base and 2 bases, in that order; junction bases with no gene match: 12. The CDR3 sequence is 18 residues long. This CDR3 reads CASSQAIASGINTDTQYF. Written as DNA, the CDR3 is TGTGCCAGCAGCCAAGCTATAGCCAGCGGGATAAACACAGATACGCAGTATTTT.

Written as DNA, the CDR3 is TGCAGCGTACGTGAGGACACTCAAAACTACGAGCAGTACTTC. Its translation is CSVREDTQNYEQYF. The V call is TRBV29-1, the J call TRBJ2-7; D is possibly TRBD1 (5 bases). The germline V and J ends were trimmed by 6 bases and 3 bases, with 18 bases remaining between them. Germline loops: CDR1 SQVTM, CDR2 ANQGSEA. The CDR3 totals 14 residues.

The V and J genes are TRBV6-6 and TRBJ2-7; 8 nucleotides align to TRBD1. CDR3 length: 14 amino acids. V was pared by 6 bases and J by 2 bases, with 6 bases of the junction left unmatched. From germline, CDR1 is MNHNY and CDR2 SVGAGI (reference sequence). The CDR3 sequence: CASSPGQAPYEQYF. Written as DNA, the CDR3 is TGTGCCAGCAGCCCGGGACAGGCCCCCTACGAGCAGTACTTC.

The V and J genes are TRBV2 and TRBJ1-1; unclear D gene. Germline V CDR1 and CDR2: SNHLY, FYNNEI. CDR3 length: 11 amino acids. Trimming removed 3 bases at V and 7 bases at J, with 6 bases between. The CDR3 loop is CASSDGGEAFF. In nucleotides, the CDR3 is TGTGCCAGCAGTGACGGCGGTGAAGCTTTCTTT.

The gene calls are TRBV19 and TRBJ1-1, with 7 bases identical to TRBD1. The CDR3 extends over 11 amino acids. CDR1 is LNHDA, CDR2 SQIVND, per germline (reference sequence). V trimming: 6 bases; J trimming: 11 bases; junction bases outside the gene matches: 6. CDR3 loop: CASSRQGRAFF. As DNA, the CDR3 is TGTGCCAGTAGCCGACAGGGAAGGGCTTTCTTT.

V is TRBV30 and J is TRBJ2-7; 13 bases align to TRBD2. The germline CDR1 and CDR2 sequences are GTSNPN and SVGIG (reference sequence). This CDR3 has 16 amino acids. Trimming took 1 base from V and 2 from J; bases not matched to a gene: 5. The CDR3 sequence: CAWSGGTSGTPYEQYF. The CDR3 DNA follows: TGTGCCTGGAGTGGCGGGACTAGCGGGACGCCCTACGAGCAGTACTTC.

The chain couples TRBV6-5 to TRBJ2-7; D is unclear. Between the trimmed V and J ends, which lost 8 bases and 1 base, there was a span of 6 bases. Germline V lookup: CDR1 MNHEY, CDR2 SVGAGI. The CDR3 runs to 11 residues. Here the CDR3 DNA reads TGTGCCAGCCAAACATCCTACGAGCAGTACTTC. It yields the protein CASQTSYEQYF.

The rearrangement joins TRBV11-3 to TRBJ1-5; a weak D match, TRBD1 (6 bases). The V end lost 8 bases, the J end lost 7 bases, and 15 bases lay between the germline ends. The CDR3 contains 13 residues. Germline values: CDR1 SGHNT, CDR2 YENEEA. The CDR3 loop reads CASSRGGRQPQHF. Written as DNA, the CDR3 is TGTGCCAGCTCGAGGGGGGGAAGGCAGCCCCAGCATTTT.

The V call is TRBV5-1, the J call TRBJ2-3; 11 bases line up with TRBD2. V shed 5 bases and J 5 bases; nucleotides not matched to a gene: 4. The V gene's germline CDR1 is SGHRS and CDR2 YFSETQ. The CDR3 totals 14 residues. CDR3 loop: CASSSGTSGDTQYF. The CDR3 nucleotides read TGCGCCAGCAGTTCCGGGACTAGCGGAGATACGCAGTATTTT. The full variable domain, completed using reference TRBV5-1 and TRBJ2-3, is KAGVTQTPRYLIKTRGQQVTLSCSPISGHRSVSWYQQTPGQGLQFLFEYFSETQRNKGNFPGRFSGRQFSNSRSEMNVSTLELGDSALYLCASSSGTSGDTQYFGPGTRLTVL.

The chain recombines TRBV6-6 with TRBJ2-7; 7 nucleotides match TRBD1. Germline V gene sequence: CDR1 MNHNY, CDR2 SVGAGI (reference sequence). J was trimmed by 8 bases and V by 1 base; bases with no gene match: 5. This CDR3 is built from 13 residues. The CDR3 loop reads CASSYFQQGQQYF. CDR3 sequence (DNA): TGTGCCAGCAGTTACTTTCAACAGGGGCAGCAGTACTTC.